Listed here are 10 T cell receptor beta chains from one sample, sequenced in a study of CD8+ T cells in alopecia areata. RNA was extracted and reverse transcribed into cDNA as the sequencing template. The table came from immunoSEQ multiplex PCR; TCRdb's copy has only in-frame clones and leaves some out. The repertoire has 110,000 or so clones, roughly 68% of them found once; the top ten carry approximately 2.6%. The sample was CD4+ T cells sorted from blood. The receptors were sampled from a human donor in good health.

J is TRBJ2-1 and V is TRBV6-1, with D tentatively TRBD2 (6 bases). Trimming removed 7 bases from V and 0 bases from J, with 10 bases in between. This CDR3 contains 14 residues. Germline loops: CDR1 MNHNS, CDR2 SASEGT. This chain's CDR3 is CASIMGGSYNEQFF. CDR3 DNA: TGTGCCAGCATAATGGGGGGCTCCTACAATGAGCAGTTCTTC.

The chain couples TRBV30 to TRBJ1-2; no definite D call. The CDR3 runs to 12 residues. Germline CDR1 GTSNPN, CDR2 SVGIG (reference sequence). The ends were cut back, 2 bases at V and 4 bases at J, with 8 bases in the middle. For the CDR3, the DNA is TGTGCCTGGAGTCTAGGGTTCTATGGCTACACCTTC. Amino acids: CAWSLGFYGYTF.

This clone counts as medium-sized. The chain has TRBV23-1 and TRBJ1-5, with 9 nucleotides matching TRBD1. TRBV23-1 is reported as an ORF; its role is uncertain. Trimming took 2 bases from V and 3 from J; bases not matched to a gene: 5. This CDR3 comprises 16 residues. The CDR3 loop is CASSQGDRAVNQPQHF. The DNA of the CDR3 is TGCGCCAGCAGTCAAGGGGACAGGGCCGTCAATCAGCCCCAGCATTTT.

The J gene is TRBJ2-3, the V gene TRBV7-2; D not resolved. Per germline, CDR1 SGHTA and CDR2 FQGNSA. Trimming cost V 7 bases and J 1 base, with 12 bases left between them. The CDR3 is 14 amino acids. CDR3 DNA: TGTGCCAGCACCGTTTACGAACGCACAGATACGCAGTATTTT. Translated: CASTVYERTDTQYF.

The rearrangement uses TRBV5-1 and TRBJ2-7; the match to TRBD1 covers 12 bases. Germline V gives CDR1 SGHRS, CDR2 YFSETQ. J gave up 5 bases and V 6 bases, and 6 bases lay outside the gene matches. The CDR3 has 14 residues. Written as DNA, the CDR3 is TGCGCCAGCAACGCCGGGACAGGGGGCCACGAGCAGTACTTC. Its protein product is CASNAGTGGHEQYF.

This chain connects TRBV5-1 to TRBJ2-4; 7 bases are shared with TRBD1. Germline V lookup: CDR1 SGHRS, CDR2 YFSETQ. The CDR3 totals 13 residues. Unmatched junction bases numbered 2, after V lost 4 bases and J lost 4 bases. The CDR3 sequence: CASSQGQKNIQYF. The CDR3, as DNA: TGCGCCAGCAGCCAGGGACAGAAAAACATTCAGTACTTC.

The chain employs TRBV11-2 and TRBJ2-5; the D is unclear. The CDR3 is 13 residues long. V lost 1 base, J lost 1 base, and 4 bases lay in between. The V gene's germline CDR1 is SGHAT and CDR2 FQNNGV. The chain's CDR3 is CASSLVRQETQYF. The CDR3, as DNA: TGTGCCAGCAGCTTAGTGCGCCAAGAGACCCAGTACTTC.

The chain couples TRBV15 to TRBJ1-2, with 9 positions matching TRBD1. J lost 8 bases, V lost 0 bases, and 7 bases had no gene match. In germline, CDR1 is LNHNV, CDR2 YYDKDF (reference sequence). This CDR3 region has 15 residues. This chain's CDR3 is CATSRDRDRVGGYTF. In DNA form, the CDR3 reads TGTGCCACCAGCAGAGATCGGGACAGGGTGGGCGGCTACACCTTC.

This clone was counted between two and nine times. The chain recombines TRBV27 with TRBJ2-3; weak D call: TRBD2 (6 bases). The CDR3 consists of 15 residues. V gave up 6 bases and J gave up 4 bases, with 17 bases separating them. CDR1 and CDR2 (germline): MNHEY, SMNVEV (reference sequence). The DNA for the CDR3 is TGTGCCAGCAGATCCTACGAAGGAGGGGCAGATACGCAGTATTTT. Translated, it gives CASRSYEGGADTQYF.

The chain links TRBV29-1 to TRBJ1-3, with D perhaps TRBD1 (5 bases). The CDR3 has 11 amino acids. The V end lost 7 bases, the J end lost 8 bases, and 12 bases lay between the germline ends. Germline CDR1 and CDR2: SQVTM and ANQGSEA. CDR3 region: CSAATGHTIYF. In DNA, the CDR3 is TGCAGCGCCGCTACGGGACACACCATATATTTT.